This T cell receptor (beta chain) was sequenced in a study of shared clonotypes between healthy human individuals. Study context: In total, the donors were a couple of women and a few men aged 18 to 49.

Trimming took 8 bases from V and 12 from J; bases not matched to a gene: 7. CDR3 length: 11 residues. Germline V gene data show CDR1 as SGHVS and CDR2 as FQNEAQ. Assay used: immunoSEQ multiplex PCR; TCRdb lists only in-frame clones, some missing. There are about a million clones in the sample; approximately 76% occur only once, and about 1.5% lies in the top ten. This clone has just one count. The TCR was taken from a man aged 18 to 30 in good health. Material for sequencing was memory CD4+ T cells sorted from blood. The subset: CD45RA-negative fraction. The J gene is TRBJ2-1, the V gene TRBV7-8; 7 bases are a match to TRBD2. CDR3 in amino acids: CASAAGVVQFF. The CDR3 nucleotides are TGTGCCAGCGCTGCGGGAGTGGTGCAGTTCTTC.